This TCR beta chain was identified during a study of cytomegalovirus exposure and HLA in healthy donors. The wider study: Earlier work reported some 110 million unique TCR beta sequences from roughly 180 million T cells. Samples from HLA-typed donors yielded about 86 million unique TCRs in an early data release.

Points from the study as a whole: The authors assumed roughly uniform sequencing depth across donors for presence/absence analyses.

The PCR made use of 60 Vbeta and 13 Jbeta primers. Some clones are missing from TCRdb's copy, which holds only in-frame ones; the method was immunoSEQ multiplex PCR. The repertoire includes around 53,000 clones, roughly 85% of them detected once, and approximately 1.4% sits in the top ten. Concerning this clone itself: Its antigen remains unidentified.

This CDR3 is 13 amino acids long. CDR1 is MNHEY and CDR2 is SVGAGI in the germline V gene. Trimming pared 4 bases from V and 5 bases from J, leaving 11 bases between. The rearrangement joins TRBV6-5 to TRBJ1-1; D unresolved. Input material: PBMCs. This TCR was recovered from a man aged 30 to 39 in good health and CMV-seronegative. The CDR3, as DNA: TGTGCCAGCAGTTCCGAGGCCCGGACTGAAGCTTTCTTT. It translates to CASSSEARTEAFF.